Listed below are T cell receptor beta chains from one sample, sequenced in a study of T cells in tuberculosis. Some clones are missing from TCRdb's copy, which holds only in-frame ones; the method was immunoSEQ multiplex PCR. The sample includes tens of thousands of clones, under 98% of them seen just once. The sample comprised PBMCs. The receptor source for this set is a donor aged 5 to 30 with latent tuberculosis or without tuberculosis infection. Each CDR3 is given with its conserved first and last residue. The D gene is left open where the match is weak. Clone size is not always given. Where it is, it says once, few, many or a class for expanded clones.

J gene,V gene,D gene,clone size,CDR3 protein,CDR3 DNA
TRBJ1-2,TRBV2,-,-,CASSDGGLVGYTF,TGTGCCAGCAGTGATGGAGGGTTGGTGGGCTACACCTTC
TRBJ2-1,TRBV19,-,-,CASSIDRGRLPGNEQFF,TGTGCCAGTAGTATAGATAGAGGGAGACTGCCCGGCAATGAGCAGTTCTTC
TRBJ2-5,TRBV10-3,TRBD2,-,CAISELAGGSETQYF,TGTGCCATCAGTGAACTGGCGGGGGGCTCAGAGACCCAGTACTTC
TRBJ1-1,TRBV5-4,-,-,CASSGQQGRSTEAFF,TGTGCCAGCAGCGGACAACAGGGCAGGTCCACTGAAGCTTTCTTT
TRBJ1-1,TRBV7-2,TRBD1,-,CASSQRTGGILATEAFF,TGTGCCAGCAGCCAAAGGACAGGGGGTATTCTGGCCACTGAAGCTTTCTTT
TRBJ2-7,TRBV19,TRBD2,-,CASKGGGAKEQYF,TGTGCCAGTAAGGGCGGGGGGGCTAAAGAGCAGTACTTC
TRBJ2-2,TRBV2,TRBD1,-,CASRQGYTGELFF,TGTGCCAGCCGACAGGGGTACACCGGGGAGCTGTTTTTT
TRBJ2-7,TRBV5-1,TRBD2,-,CASSWRTSVTYEQYF,TGCGCCAGCAGCTGGCGGACTAGCGTAACCTACGAGCAGTACTTC
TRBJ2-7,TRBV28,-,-,CASRLEPSYEQYF,TGTGCCAGCAGACTCGAACCCTCCTACGAGCAGTACTTC
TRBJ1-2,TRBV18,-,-,CASSPTPTGYYGYTF,TGTGCCAGCTCACCCACTCCAACCGGTTACTATGGCTACACCTTC
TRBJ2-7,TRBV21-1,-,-,CASSNSSGTYEQYF,TGTGCCAGCAGCAACTCGTCAGGAACCTACGAGCAGTACTTC
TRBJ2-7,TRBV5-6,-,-,CASSRMSHEQYF,TGTGCCAGCTCCAGGATGTCCCACGAGCAGTACTTC
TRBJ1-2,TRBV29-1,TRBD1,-,CSVYGTGNYGYTF,TGCAGCGTTTACGGGACAGGGAACTATGGCTACACCTTC
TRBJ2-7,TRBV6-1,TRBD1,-,CASSGDRGNFYEQYF,TGTGCCAGCAGTGGGGACAGGGGAAATTTCTACGAGCAGTACTTC
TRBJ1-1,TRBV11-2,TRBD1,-,CASSQSQGDAEAFF,TGTGCCAGCAGCCAATCACAGGGGGACGCTGAAGCTTTCTTT
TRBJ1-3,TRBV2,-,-,CASSSYSGNTIYF,TGTGCCAGCAGCTCGTACTCTGGAAACACCATATATTTT
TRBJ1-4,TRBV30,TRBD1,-,CASDDPTGSIFEKLFF,TGTGCCTCAGATGATCCGACAGGGTCCATCTTTGAAAAACTGTTTTTT
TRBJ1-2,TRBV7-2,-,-,CASSLYRSDGYTF,TGTGCCAGCAGCTTATATCGGTCGGATGGCTACACCTTC
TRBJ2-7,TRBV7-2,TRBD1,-,CASSSPGQPYEQYF,TGTGCCAGCAGCTCACCGGGACAGCCCTACGAGCAGTACTTC
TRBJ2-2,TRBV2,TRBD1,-,CASSVDRVGTGELFF,TGTGCCAGCAGTGTGGACAGGGTAGGAACCGGGGAGCTGTTTTTT
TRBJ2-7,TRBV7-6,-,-,CASSLRGNEQYF,TGTGCCAGCAGCTTACGGGGTAACGAGCAGTACTTC
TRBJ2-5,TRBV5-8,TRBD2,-,CASSLSSGRQTQYF,TGTGCCAGCAGCTTGAGTAGCGGGAGACAGACCCAGTACTTC
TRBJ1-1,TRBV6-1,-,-,CASSHLQVLNTEAFF,TGTGCCAGCAGTCACTTACAGGTCTTGAACACTGAAGCTTTCTTT
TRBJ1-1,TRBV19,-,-,CASSIVHGTPEAFF,TGTGCCAGTAGTATAGTACATGGGACTCCTGAAGCTTTCTTT
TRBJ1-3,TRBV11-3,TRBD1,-,CASSSATGAGNTIYF,TGTGCCAGCAGCTCCGCGACAGGGGCTGGAAACACCATATATTTT
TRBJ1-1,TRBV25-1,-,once,CASSEYEVNTEAFF,TGTGCCAGCAGTGAATATGAGGTGAACACTGAAGCTTTCTTT
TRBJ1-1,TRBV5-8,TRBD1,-,CASSLVVAGGVEAFF,TGTGCCAGCAGCTTGGTGGTGGCAGGGGGAGTTGAAGCTTTCTTT
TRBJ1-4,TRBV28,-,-,CASSLYGALNEKLFF,TGTGCCAGCAGTTTATACGGAGCCCTTAATGAAAAACTGTTTTTT
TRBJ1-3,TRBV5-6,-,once,CASNNQGSGNTIYF,TGTGCCAGCAACAATCAGGGATCTGGAAACACCATATATTTT
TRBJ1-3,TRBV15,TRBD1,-,CATSRNRDSGNTIYF,TGTGCCACCAGCAGAAATCGGGACAGTGGAAACACCATATATTTT
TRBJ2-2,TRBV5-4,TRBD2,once,CASSVGLAVNTGELFF,TGTGCCAGCAGCGTTGGACTAGCCGTTAACACCGGGGAGCTGTTTTTT
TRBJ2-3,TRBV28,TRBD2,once,CASSRSGGGATQYF,TGTGCCAGCAGTCGGTCGGGCGGGGGGGCTACGCAGTATTTT
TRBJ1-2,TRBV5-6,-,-,CASSPNTGWHGYTF,TGTGCCAGCAGCCCAAATACAGGGTGGCATGGCTACACCTTC
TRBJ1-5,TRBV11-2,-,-,CASSLSTGGNQPQHF,TGTGCCAGCAGCTTAAGCACAGGAGGGAATCAGCCCCAGCATTTT
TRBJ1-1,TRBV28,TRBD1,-,CASSSMDRAVTEAFF,TGTGCCAGCAGTTCAATGGACAGGGCGGTCACTGAAGCTTTCTTT
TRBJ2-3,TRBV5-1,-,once,CASSSNGGWADTQYF,TGCGCCAGCAGCTCTAACGGGGGTTGGGCAGATACGCAGTATTTT
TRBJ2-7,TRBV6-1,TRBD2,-,CASSEEASGILSYEQYF,TGTGCCAGCAGTGAAGAGGCTAGCGGGATACTCTCCTACGAGCAGTACTTC
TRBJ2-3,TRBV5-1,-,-,CASSLVPGDTQYF,TGCGCCAGCAGCTTGGTTCCCGGAGATACGCAGTATTTT
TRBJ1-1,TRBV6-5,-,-,CASGRELTEAFF,TGTGCCAGCGGGAGGGAGCTCACTGAAGCTTTCTTT
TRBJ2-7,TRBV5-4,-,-,CASSPWRGEQYF,TGTGCCAGTAGCCCGTGGAGAGGCGAGCAGTACTTC
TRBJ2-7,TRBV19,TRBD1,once,CASSTGTGSYEQYF,TGTGCCAGTAGTACAGGGACAGGCTCCTACGAGCAGTACTTC
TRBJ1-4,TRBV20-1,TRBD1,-,CSASSGGKLFF,TGCAGTGCTAGTTCAGGGGGAAAACTGTTTTTT